This T cell receptor (beta chain) stems from a study of blood T cell repertoires in COVID-19. Study-wide background: Nucleic acid was either cDNA or gDNA, and it came from T cells, B-cell-depleted T cells, or PBMCs.

Some clones are missing from TCRdb's copy, which holds only in-frame ones; the method was immunoSEQ multiplex PCR. The sample yields tens of thousands of clones, roughly 88% seen once. The CDR3 loop spans 15 amino acids. V lost 8 bases and J lost 2; bases outside the gene matches: 9. CDR1 is MDHEN, CDR2 SYDVKM, per germline. The receptor's source is a woman of 80 years or more with active or convalescent COVID-19. The sample taken for sequencing was peripheral blood. The chain recombines TRBV28 with TRBJ2-1; TRBD2 agrees at 7 bases. This chain's CDR3 is CASLRVGGTYNEQFF. The CDR3 coding sequence is TGTGCCAGCCTCAGGGTGGGGGGGACCTACAATGAGCAGTTCTTC.